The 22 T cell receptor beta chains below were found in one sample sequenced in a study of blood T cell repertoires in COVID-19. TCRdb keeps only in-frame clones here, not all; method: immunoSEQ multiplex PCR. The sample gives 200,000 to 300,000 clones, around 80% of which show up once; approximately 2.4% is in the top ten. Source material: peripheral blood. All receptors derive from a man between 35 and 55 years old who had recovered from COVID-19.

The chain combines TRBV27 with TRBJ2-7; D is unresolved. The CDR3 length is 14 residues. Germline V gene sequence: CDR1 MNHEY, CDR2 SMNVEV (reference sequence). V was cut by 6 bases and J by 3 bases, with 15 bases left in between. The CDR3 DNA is TGTGCCAGCAGGAGGCGTGGCTCTTTCTACGAGCAGTACTTC. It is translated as CASRRRGSFYEQYF.

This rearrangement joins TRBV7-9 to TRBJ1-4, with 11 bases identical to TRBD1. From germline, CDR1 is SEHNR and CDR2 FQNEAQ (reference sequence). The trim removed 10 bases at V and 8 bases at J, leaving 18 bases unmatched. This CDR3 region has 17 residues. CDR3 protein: CATLGYRRTGGKEKLFF. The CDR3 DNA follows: TGTGCCACCCTGGGGTACCGGAGGACAGGGGGCAAAGAAAAACTGTTTTTT.

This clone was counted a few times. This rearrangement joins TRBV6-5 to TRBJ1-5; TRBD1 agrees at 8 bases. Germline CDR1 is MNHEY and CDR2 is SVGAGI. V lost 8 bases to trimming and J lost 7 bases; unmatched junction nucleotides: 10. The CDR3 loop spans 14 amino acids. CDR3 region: CASRLSGGGQPQHF. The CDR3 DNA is TGTGCCAGCCGTTTGTCAGGGGGCGGGCAGCCCCAGCATTTT.

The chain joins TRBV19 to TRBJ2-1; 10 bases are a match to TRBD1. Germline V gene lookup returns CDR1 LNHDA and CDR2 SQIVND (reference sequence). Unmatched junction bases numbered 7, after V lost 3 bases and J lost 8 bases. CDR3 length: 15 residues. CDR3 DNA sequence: TGTGCCAGTAGTATTACTGACAGGGGGCTTTATGAGCAGTTCTTC. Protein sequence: CASSITDRGLYEQFF. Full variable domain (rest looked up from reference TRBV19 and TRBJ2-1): DGGITQSPKYLFRKEGQNVTLSCEQNLNHDAMYWYRQDPGQGLRLIYYSQIVNDFQKGDIAEGYSVSREKKESFPLTVTSAQKNPTAFYLCASSITDRGLYEQFFGPGTRLTVL.

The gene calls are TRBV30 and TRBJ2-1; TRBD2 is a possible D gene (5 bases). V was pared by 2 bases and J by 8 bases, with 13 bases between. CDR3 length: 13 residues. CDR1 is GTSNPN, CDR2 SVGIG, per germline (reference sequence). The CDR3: CAWSKKGGDEQFF. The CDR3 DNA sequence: TGTGCCTGGAGTAAGAAAGGAGGCGATGAGCAGTTCTTC.

CDR3 coding DNA: TGTGCCAGCAGCTTAGGACCCCCCAGGGGATCGAACACCGGGGAGCTGTTTTTT. Protein: CASSLGPPRGSNTGELFF. The chain employs TRBV7-6 and TRBJ2-2, with D possibly TRBD1 on 6 matching bases. CDR3 length equals 18 residues. V shed 1 base and J shed 0 bases, with 15 bases lying between them. Looked up from germline, CDR1 is SGHVS and CDR2 is FNYEAQ.

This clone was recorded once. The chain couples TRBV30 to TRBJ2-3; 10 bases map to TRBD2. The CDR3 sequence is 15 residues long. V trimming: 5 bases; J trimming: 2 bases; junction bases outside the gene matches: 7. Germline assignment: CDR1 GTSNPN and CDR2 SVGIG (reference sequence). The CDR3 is CAWGGLAEITDTQYF. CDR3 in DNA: TGTGCCTGGGGAGGACTAGCGGAGATCACAGATACGCAGTATTTT.

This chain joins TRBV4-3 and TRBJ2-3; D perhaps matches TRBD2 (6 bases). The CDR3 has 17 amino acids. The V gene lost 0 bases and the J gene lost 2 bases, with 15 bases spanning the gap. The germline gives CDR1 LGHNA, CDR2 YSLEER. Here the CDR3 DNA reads TGCGCCAGCAGCCAAGATAGGATGGCGGGAACCACAGATACGCAGTATTTT. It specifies CASSQDRMAGTTDTQYF.

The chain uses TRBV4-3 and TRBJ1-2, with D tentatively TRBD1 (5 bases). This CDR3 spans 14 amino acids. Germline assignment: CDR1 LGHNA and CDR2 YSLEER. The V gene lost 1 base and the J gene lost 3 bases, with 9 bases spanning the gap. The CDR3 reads CASSQGSTDYGYTF. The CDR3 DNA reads TGCGCCAGCAGCCAAGGTTCGACAGACTATGGCTACACCTTC.

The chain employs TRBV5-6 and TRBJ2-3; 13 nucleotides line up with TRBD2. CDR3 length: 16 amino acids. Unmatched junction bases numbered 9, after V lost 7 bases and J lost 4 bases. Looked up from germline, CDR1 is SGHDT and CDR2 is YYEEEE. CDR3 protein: CASGILLAGGPDTQYF. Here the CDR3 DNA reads TGTGCCAGCGGGATATTACTAGCGGGGGGGCCAGATACGCAGTATTTT.

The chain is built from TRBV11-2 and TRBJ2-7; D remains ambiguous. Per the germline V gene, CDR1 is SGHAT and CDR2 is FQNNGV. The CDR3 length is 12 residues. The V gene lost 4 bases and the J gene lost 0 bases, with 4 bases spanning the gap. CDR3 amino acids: CASSSRSYEQYF. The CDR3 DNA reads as TGTGCCAGCAGCTCCCGCTCCTACGAGCAGTACTTC.

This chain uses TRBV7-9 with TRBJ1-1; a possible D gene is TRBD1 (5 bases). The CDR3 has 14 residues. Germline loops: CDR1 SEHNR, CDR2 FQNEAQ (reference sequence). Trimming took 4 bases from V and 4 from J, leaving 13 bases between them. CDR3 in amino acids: CASSSQGGGTEAFF. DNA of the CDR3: TGTGCCAGCAGCTCTCAGGGCGGGGGCACTGAAGCTTTCTTT.

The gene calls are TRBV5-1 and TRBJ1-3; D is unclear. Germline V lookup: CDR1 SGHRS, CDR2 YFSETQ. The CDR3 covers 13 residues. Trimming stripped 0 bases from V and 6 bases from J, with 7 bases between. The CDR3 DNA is TGCGCCAGCAGCTTGGGACTGCAAAACACCATATATTTT. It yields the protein CASSLGLQNTIYF. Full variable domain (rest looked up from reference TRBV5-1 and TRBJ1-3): KAGVTQTPRYLIKTRGQQVTLSCSPISGHRSVSWYQQTPGQGLQFLFEYFSETQRNKGNFPGRFSGRQFSNSRSEMNVSTLELGDSALYLCASSLGLQNTIYFGEGSWLTVV.

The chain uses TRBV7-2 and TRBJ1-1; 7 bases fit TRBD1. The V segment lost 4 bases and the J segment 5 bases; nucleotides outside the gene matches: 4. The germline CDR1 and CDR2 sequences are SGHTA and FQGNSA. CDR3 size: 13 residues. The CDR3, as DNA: TGTGCCAGCAGCTCGTTGACAGGGACTGAAGCTTTCTTT. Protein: CASSSLTGTEAFF.

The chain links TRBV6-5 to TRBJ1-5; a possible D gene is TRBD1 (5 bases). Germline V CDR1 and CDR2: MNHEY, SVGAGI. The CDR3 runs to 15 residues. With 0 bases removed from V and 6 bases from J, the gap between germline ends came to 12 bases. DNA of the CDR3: TGTGCCAGCAGTTACTCATTTGGGGCGGCTCAGCCCCAGCATTTT. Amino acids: CASSYSFGAAQPQHF.

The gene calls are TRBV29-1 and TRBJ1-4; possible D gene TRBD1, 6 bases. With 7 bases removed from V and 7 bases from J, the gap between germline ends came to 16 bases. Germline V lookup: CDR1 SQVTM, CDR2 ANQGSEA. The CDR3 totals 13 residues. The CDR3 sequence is CSATPGVGEKLFF. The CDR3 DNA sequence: TGCAGCGCCACCCCAGGGGTTGGTGAAAAACTGTTTTTT.

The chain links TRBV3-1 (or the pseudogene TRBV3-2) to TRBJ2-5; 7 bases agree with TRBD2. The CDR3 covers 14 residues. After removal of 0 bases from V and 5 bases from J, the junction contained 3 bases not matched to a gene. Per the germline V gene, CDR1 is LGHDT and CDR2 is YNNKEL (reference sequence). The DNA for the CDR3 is TGTGCCAGCAGCCAAGAGGGGGGGAGGGAGACCCAGTACTTC. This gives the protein CASSQEGGRETQYF.

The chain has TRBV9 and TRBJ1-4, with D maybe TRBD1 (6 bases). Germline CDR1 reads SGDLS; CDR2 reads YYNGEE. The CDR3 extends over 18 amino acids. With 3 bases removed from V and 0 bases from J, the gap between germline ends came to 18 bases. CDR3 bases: TGTGCCAGCAGCGCCCAACCCAGGGGACCTGCAACTAATGAAAAACTGTTTTTT. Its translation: CASSAQPRGPATNEKLFF. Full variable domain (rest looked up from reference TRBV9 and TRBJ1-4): DSGVTQTPKHLITATGQRVTLRCSPRSGDLSVYWYQQSLDQGLQFLIQYYNGEERAKGNILERFSAQQFPDLHSELNLSSLELGDSALYFCASSAQPRGPATNEKLFFGSGTQLSVL.

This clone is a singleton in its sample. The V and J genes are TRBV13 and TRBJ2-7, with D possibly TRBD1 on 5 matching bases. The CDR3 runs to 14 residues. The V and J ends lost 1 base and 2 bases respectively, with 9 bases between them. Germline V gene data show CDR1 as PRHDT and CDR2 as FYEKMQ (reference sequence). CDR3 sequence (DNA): TGTGCCAGCAGCTTAGCGGCAGGGACCTACGAGCAGTACTTC. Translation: CASSLAAGTYEQYF.

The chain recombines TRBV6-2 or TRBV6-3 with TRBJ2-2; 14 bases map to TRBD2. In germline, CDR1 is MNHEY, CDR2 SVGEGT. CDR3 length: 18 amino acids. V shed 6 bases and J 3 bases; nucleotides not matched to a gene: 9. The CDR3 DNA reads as TGTGCCAGCAGCCCGACTAGCGGGAGGGTACCGGACACCGGGGAGCTGTTTTTT. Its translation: CASSPTSGRVPDTGELFF.

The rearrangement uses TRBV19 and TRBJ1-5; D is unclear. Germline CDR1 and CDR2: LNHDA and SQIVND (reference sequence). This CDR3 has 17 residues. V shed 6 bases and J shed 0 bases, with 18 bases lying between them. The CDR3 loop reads CASSPRWRADSNQPQHF. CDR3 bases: TGTGCCAGTAGCCCCAGGTGGAGGGCGGATAGCAATCAGCCCCAGCATTTT.

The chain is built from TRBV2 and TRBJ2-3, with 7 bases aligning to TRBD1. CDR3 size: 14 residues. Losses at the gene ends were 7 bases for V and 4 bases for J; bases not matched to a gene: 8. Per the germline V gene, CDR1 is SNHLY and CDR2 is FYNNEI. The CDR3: CASNQQGTSDTQYF. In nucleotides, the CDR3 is TGTGCCAGCAATCAACAGGGGACCTCAGATACGCAGTATTTT.